This T cell receptor (beta chain) was identified in a study of T cell changes during pregnancy in multiple sclerosis. The assay was immunoSEQ multiplex PCR, and TCRdb's table has in-frame clones only and misses some. The table lists some 39,000 clones, about 90% of them singletons. The V end lost 10 bases, the J end lost 4 bases, and 17 bases lay between the germline ends. Germline V gene lookup returns CDR1 SNHLY and CDR2 FYNNEI. This CDR3 is 14 amino acids long. This sequence joins TRBV2 and TRBJ1-3; D is unclear. The TCR comes from a female donor in good health, enrolled as a control in a pregnancy study. Sequencing was performed on CD4+ T cells from peripheral blood mononuclear cells, taken in the third trimester of pregnancy. The CDR3 loop is CATLGGSWGNTIYF. The CDR3 DNA sequence: TGTGCCACCCTAGGCGGGAGTTGGGGAAACACCATATATTTT.